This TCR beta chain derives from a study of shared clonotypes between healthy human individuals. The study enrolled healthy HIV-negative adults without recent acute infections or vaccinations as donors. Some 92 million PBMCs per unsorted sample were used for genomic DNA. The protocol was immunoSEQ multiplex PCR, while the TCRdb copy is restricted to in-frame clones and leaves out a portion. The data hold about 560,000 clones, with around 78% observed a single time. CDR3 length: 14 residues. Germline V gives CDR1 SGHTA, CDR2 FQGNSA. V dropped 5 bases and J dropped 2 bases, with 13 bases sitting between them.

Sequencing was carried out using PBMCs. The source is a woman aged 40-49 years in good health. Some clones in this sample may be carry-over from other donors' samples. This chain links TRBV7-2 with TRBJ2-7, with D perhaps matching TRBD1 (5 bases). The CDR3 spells CASSQWQGPYEQYF. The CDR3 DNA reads TGTGCCAGCAGCCAGTGGCAGGGTCCCTACGAGCAGTACTTC.